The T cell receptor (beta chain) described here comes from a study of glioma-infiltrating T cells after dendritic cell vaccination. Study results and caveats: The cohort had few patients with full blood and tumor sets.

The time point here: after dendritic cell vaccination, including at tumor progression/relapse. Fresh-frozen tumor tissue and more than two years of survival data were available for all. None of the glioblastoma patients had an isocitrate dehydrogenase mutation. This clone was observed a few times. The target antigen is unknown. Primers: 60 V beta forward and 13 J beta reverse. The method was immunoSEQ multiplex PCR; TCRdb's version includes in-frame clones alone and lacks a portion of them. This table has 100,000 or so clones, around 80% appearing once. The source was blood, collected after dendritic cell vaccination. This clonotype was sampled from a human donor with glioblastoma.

CDR3 DNA: TGTGCCAGCAGGGAGGCGGTCGACACCGGGGAGCTGTTTTTT. It specifies CASREAVDTGELFF. The chain is built from TRBV6-1 and TRBJ2-2; tentative D call: TRBD2 (5 bases). The germline V and J ends were trimmed by 6 bases and 3 bases, with 11 bases remaining between them. This CDR3 region has 14 residues. Per germline, CDR1 MNHNS and CDR2 SASEGT.